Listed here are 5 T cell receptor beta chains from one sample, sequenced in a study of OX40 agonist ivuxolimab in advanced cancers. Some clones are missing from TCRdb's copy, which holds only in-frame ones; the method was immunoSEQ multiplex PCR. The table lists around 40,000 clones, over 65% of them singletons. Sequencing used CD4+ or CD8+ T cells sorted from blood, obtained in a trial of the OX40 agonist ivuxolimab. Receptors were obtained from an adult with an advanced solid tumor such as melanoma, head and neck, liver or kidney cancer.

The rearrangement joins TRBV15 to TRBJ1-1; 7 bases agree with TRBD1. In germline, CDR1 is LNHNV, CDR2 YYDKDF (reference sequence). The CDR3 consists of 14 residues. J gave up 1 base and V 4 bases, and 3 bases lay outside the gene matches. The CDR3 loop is CATSKGTANTEAFF. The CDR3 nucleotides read TGTGCCACCAGCAAGGGGACAGCGAACACTGAAGCTTTCTTT.

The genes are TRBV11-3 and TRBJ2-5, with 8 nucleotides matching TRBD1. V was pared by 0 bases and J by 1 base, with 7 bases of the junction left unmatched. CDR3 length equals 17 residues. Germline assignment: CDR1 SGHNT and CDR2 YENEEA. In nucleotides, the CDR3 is TGTGCCAGCAGCTTAGAAGGCACAGGGGGGAGCCAAGAGACCCAGTACTTC. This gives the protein CASSLEGTGGSQETQYF.

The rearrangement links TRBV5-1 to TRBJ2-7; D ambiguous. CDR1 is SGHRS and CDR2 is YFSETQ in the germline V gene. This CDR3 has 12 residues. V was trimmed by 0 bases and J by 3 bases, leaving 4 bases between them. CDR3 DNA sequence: TGCGCCAGCAGCTTGGAGGGCTACGAGCAGTACTTC. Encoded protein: CASSLEGYEQYF.

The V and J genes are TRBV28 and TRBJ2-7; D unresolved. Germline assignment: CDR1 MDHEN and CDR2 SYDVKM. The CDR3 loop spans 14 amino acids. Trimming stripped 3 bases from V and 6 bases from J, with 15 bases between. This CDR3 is CASSFPTAPREQYF. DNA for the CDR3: TGTGCCAGCAGTTTCCCCACGGCGCCGCGCGAGCAGTACTTC.

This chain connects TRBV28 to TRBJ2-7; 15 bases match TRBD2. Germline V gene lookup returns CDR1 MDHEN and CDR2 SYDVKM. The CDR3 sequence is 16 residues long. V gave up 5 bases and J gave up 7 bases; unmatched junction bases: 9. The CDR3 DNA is TGTGCCAGCAGTCCTCCGGGACTAGCGGGAGGACAAGAGCAGTACTTC. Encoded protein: CASSPPGLAGGQEQYF.